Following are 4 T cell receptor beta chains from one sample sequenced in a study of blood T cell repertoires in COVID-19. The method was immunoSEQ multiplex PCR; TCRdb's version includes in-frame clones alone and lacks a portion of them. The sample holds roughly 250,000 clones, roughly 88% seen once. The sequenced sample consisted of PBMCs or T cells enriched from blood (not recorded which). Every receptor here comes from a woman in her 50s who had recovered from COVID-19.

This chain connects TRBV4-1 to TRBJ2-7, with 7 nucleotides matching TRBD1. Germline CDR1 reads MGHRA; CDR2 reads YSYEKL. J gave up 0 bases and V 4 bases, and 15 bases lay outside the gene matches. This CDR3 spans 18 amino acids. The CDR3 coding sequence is TGCGCCAGCAGCCGAAGAATTACGGGACAGTTAACCTCCTACGAGCAGTACTTC. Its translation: CASSRRITGQLTSYEQYF.

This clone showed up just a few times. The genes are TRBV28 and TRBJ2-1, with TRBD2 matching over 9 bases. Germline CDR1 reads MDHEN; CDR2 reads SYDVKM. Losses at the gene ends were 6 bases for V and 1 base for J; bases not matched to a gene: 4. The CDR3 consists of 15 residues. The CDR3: CASRRTSESYNEQFF. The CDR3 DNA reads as TGTGCCAGCAGAAGGACTAGCGAGTCCTACAATGAGCAGTTCTTC. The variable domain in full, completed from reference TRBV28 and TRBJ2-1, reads DVKVTQSSRYLVKRTGEKVFLECVQDMDHENMFWYRQDPGLGLRLIYFSYDVKMKEKGDIPEGYSVSREKKERFSLILESASTNQTSMYLCASRRTSESYNEQFFGPGTRLTVL.

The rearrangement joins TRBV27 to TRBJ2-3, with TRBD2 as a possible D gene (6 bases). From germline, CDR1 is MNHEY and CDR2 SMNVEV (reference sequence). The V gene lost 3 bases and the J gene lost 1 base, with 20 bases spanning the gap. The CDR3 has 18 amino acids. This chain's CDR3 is CASSFVKNLRRGTDTQYF. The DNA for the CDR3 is TGTGCCAGCAGTTTTGTTAAAAACTTGCGGAGGGGCACAGATACGCAGTATTTT.

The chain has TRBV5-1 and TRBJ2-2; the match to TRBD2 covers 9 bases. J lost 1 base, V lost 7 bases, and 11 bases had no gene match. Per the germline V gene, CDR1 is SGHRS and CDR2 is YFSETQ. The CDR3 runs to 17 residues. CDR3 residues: CASSFGPLAGNTGELFF. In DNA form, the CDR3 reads TGCGCCAGCTCCTTTGGCCCACTAGCGGGGAACACCGGGGAGCTGTTTTTT.